This passage covers 8 T cell receptor beta chains from one sample sequenced in a study of cytomegalovirus exposure and HLA in healthy donors. Primers for the PCR totalled 60 Vbeta and 13 Jbeta. Measured with immunoSEQ multiplex PCR; TCRdb has only the in-frame clones, and not every one. The repertoire table contains some 76,000 clones. Sequences were obtained from PBMCs. These receptor sequences come from a female donor in good health and CMV-seropositive.

This chain connects TRBV28 to TRBJ1-1; weak D call: TRBD1 (6 bases). Trimming shortened V by 8 bases and J by 5 bases, and 18 bases separated the two germline ends. The CDR3 covers 14 residues. Per the germline V gene, CDR1 is MDHEN and CDR2 is SYDVKM. CDR3 in amino acids: CASWGGGLVTEAFF. The CDR3 DNA reads TGTGCCAGCTGGGGAGGGGGGCTGGTTACTGAAGCTTTCTTT.

Regarding this clone: Mismatch with germline at one junction end may stem from a read error. The CDR3 region is CASSTPYGLAGTDKQYF. For the CDR3, the DNA is TGTGCCAGCAGCACACCCTACGGACTAGCGGGGACAGATAAGCAGTATTTT. The rearrangement links TRBV28 to TRBJ2-3, with TRBD2 matching over 12 bases. The CDR3 runs 17 residues. Germline values: CDR1 MDHEN, CDR2 SYDVKM.

This chain uses TRBV6-1 with TRBJ2-6; D is possibly TRBD2 (5 bases). The CDR3 contains 14 residues. Per germline, CDR1 MNHNS and CDR2 SASEGT. V was shortened by 9 bases and J by 4 bases, with 13 bases between the two germline ends. CDR3 DNA sequence: TGTGCCAGTAATACGGGAAAAGGGGCCAACGTCCTGACTTTC. This translates into CASNTGKGANVLTF.

The gene calls are TRBV27 and TRBJ1-2; TRBD1 aligns across 8 bases. This CDR3 has 14 amino acids. CDR1 and CDR2 (germline): MNHEY, SMNVEV (reference sequence). V was clipped by 4 bases and J by 4 bases; unmatched bases: 5. The CDR3 reads CASSWAGGGYGYTF. In DNA, the CDR3 is TGTGCCAGCAGTTGGGCAGGGGGCGGCTATGGCTACACCTTC.

The chain has TRBV28 and TRBJ1-1; 8 nucleotides align to TRBD1. Germline V gene sequence: CDR1 MDHEN, CDR2 SYDVKM. The ends lost 5 bases at V and 3 bases at J; junction bases unmatched: 11. The CDR3 is 16 amino acids. CDR3 nucleotides: TGTGCCAGCAGTAACATACAGGGGGAGGCGGACACTGAAGCTTTCTTT. Translation gives CASSNIQGEADTEAFF. The full variable domain, rest sourced from reference TRBV28 and TRBJ1-1, is DVKVTQSSRYLVKRTGEKVFLECVQDMDHENMFWYRQDPGLGLRLIYFSYDVKMKEKGDIPEGYSVSREKKERFSLILESASTNQTSMYLCASSNIQGEADTEAFFGQGTRLTVV.

This rearrangement joins TRBV6-4 to TRBJ2-3, with TRBD2 matching over 11 bases. From germline, CDR1 is MRHNA and CDR2 SNTAGT. V shed 4 bases, J shed 0 bases, and the junction held 6 bases outside the gene matches. The CDR3 is 17 residues long. In DNA, the CDR3 is TGTGCCAGCAGTGCCTTTACTAGCGGGAGTAGCACAGATACGCAGTATTTT. It codes for CASSAFTSGSSTDTQYF.

The chain employs TRBV19 and TRBJ1-3, with D unresolved. Germline CDR1 and CDR2: LNHDA and SQIVND (reference sequence). This CDR3 is built from 14 residues. V lost 3 bases, J lost 0 bases, and 6 bases lay in between. DNA for the CDR3: TGTGCCAGTAGTATTAGCGACTCTGGAAACACCATATATTTT. Encoded protein: CASSISDSGNTIYF.

The rearrangement links TRBV4-2 to TRBJ2-4, with 7 bases matching TRBD2. The CDR3 is 17 amino acids. V was pared by 0 bases and J by 2 bases, with 7 bases of the junction left unmatched. Germline V lookup: CDR1 LGHNA, CDR2 YNFKEQ. The CDR3 DNA follows: TGTGCCAGCAGCCAAGAAACTAGCGTCCTAACCAAAAACATTCAGTACTTC. It is translated as CASSQETSVLTKNIQYF.